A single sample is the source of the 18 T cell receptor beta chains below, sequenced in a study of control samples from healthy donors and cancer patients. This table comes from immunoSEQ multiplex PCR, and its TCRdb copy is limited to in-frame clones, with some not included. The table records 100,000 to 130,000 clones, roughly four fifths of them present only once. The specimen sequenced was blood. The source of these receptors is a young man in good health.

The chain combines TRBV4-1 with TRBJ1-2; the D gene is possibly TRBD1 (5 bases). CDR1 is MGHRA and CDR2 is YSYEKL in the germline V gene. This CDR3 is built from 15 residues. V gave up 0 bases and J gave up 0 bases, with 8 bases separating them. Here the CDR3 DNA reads TGCGCCAGCAGCCAAGATAAGGGGTCTAACTATGGCTACACCTTC. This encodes CASSQDKGSNYGYTF.

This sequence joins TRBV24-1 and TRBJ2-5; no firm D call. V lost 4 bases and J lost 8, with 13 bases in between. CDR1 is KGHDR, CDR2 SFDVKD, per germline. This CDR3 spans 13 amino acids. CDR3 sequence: CATSDSSVPTQYF. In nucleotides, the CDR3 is TGTGCCACCAGTGACTCCTCTGTCCCCACCCAGTACTTC.

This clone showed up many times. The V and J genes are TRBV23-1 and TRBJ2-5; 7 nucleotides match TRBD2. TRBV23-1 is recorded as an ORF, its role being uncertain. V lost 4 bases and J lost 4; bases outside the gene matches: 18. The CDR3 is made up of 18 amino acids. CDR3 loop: CASSPLGSAGVCRETQYF. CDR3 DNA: TGCGCCAGCAGTCCCCTCGGGTCGGCGGGGGTATGTAGAGAGACCCAGTACTTC.

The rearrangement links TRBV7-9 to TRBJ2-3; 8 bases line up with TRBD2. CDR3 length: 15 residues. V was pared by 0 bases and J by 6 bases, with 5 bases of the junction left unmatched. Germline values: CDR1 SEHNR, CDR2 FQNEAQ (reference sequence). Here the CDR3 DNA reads TGTGCCAGCAGCTTAGCCCCGGGAGGGGCGGATACGCAGTATTTT. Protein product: CASSLAPGGADTQYF.

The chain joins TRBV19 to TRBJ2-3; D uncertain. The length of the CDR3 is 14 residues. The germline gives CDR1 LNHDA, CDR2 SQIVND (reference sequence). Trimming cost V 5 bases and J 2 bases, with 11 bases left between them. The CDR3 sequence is CASSPDLATDTQYF. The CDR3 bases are TGTGCCAGTAGTCCCGACCTGGCCACAGATACGCAGTATTTT.

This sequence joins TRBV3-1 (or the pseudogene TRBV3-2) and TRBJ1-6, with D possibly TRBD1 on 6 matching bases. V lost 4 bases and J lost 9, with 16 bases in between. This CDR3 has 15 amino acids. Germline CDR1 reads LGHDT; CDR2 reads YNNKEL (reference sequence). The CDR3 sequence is CASSPAGQPFSPLHF. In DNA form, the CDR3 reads TGTGCCAGCAGCCCCGCGGGACAACCCTTTTCACCCCTCCACTTT.

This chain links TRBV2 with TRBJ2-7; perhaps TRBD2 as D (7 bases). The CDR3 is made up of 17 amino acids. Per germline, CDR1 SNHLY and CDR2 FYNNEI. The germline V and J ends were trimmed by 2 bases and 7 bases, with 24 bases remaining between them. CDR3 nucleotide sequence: TGTGCCAGCAGTGAACCGGTAACGCGGGGGCCTCTCTGGGAGCAGTACGTC. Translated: CASSEPVTRGPLWEQYV.

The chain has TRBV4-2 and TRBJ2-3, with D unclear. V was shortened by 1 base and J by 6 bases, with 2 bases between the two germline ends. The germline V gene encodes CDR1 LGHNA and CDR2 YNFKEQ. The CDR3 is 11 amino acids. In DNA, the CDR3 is TGTGCCAGCAGCCAAGCGGATACGCAGTATTTT. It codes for CASSQADTQYF.

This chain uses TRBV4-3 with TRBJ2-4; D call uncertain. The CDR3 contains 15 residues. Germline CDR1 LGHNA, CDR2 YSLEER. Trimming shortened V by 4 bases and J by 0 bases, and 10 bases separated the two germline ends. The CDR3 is CASSRSVLAKNIQYF. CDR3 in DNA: TGCGCCAGCAGCCGTTCCGTACTAGCCAAAAACATTCAGTACTTC.

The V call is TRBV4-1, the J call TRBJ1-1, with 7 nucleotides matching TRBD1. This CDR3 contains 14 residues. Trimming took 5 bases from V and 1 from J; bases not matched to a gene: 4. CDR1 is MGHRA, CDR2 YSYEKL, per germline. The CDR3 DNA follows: TGCGCCAGCAGCTTGCGGACAGGGAACACTGAAGCTTTCTTT. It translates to CASSLRTGNTEAFF.

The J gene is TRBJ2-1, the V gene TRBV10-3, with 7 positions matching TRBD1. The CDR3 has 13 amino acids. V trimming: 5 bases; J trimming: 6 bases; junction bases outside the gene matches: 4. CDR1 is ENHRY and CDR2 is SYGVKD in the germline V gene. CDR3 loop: CAISQGQPNEQFF. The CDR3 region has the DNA TGTGCCATCAGTCAGGGACAGCCCAATGAGCAGTTCTTC.

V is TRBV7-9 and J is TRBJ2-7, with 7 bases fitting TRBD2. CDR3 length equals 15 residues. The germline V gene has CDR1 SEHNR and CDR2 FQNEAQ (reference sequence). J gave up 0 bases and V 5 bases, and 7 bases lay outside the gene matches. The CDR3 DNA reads TGTGCCAGCAGCCGACGGACTAGTTACTCCTACGAGCAGTACTTC. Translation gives CASSRRTSYSYEQYF.

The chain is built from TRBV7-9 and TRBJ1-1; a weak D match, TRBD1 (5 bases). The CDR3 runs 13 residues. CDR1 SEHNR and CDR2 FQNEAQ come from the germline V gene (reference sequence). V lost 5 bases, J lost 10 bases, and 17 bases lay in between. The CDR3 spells CASSRMGLDVAFF. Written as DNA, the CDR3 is TGTGCCAGCAGCCGGATGGGGCTGGACGTAGCTTTCTTT.

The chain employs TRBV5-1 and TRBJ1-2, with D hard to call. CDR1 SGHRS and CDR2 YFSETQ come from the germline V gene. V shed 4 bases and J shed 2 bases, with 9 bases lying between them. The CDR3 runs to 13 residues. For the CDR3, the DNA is TGCGCCAGCAGCATGGACGGAAACTATGGCTACACCTTC. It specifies CASSMDGNYGYTF.

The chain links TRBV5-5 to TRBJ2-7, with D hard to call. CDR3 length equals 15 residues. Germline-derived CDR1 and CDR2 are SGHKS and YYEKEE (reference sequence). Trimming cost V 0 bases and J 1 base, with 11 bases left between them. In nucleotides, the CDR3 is TGTGCCAGCAGCTTGGGGCAGGACGCATCCTACGAGCAGTACTTC. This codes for CASSLGQDASYEQYF.

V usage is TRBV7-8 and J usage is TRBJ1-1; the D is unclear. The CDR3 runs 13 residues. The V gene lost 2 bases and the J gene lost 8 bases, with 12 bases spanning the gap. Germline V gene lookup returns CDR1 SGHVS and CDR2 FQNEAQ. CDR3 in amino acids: CASSLFRGPEAFF. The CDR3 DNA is TGTGCCAGCAGCTTATTTCGAGGGCCCGAAGCTTTCTTT.

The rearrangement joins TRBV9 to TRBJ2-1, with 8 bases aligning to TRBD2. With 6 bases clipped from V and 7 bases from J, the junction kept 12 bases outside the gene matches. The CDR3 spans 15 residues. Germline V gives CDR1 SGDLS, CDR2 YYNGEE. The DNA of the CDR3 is TGTGCCAGCACCCTCTCAACGGGGGGGCCTAATGAGCAGTTCTTC. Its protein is CASTLSTGGPNEQFF.

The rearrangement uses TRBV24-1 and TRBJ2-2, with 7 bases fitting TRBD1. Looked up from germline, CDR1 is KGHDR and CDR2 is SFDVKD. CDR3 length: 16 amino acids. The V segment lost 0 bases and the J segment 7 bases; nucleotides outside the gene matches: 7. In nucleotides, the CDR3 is TGTGCCACCAGTGATTTGAGGACAGGCTCCATCGGGGAGCTGTTTTTT. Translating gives CATSDLRTGSIGELFF.